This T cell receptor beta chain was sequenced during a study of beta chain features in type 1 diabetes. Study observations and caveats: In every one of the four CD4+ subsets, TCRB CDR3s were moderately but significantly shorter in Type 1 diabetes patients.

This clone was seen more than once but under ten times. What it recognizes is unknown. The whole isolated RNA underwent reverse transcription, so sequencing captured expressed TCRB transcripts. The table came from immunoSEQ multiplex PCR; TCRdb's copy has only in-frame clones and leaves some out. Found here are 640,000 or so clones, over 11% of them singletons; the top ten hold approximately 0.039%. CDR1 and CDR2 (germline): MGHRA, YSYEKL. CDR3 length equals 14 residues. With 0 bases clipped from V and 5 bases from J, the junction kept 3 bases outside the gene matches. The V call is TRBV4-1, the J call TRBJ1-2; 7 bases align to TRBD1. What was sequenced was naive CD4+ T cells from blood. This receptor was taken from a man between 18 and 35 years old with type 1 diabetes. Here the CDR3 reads CASSQELQGYGYTF. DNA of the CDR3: TGCGCCAGCAGCCAAGAGTTACAGGGGTATGGCTACACCTTC.